This passage covers 20 T cell receptor beta chains from one sample sequenced in a study of blood T cells in healthy people across ages. Next came a second PCR, run for about 7 to 12 cycles, which used a sample-barcoded 5' primer along with a J-beta primer mix. TCRdb re-analysed the 5' RACE reads in MiXCR, keeping a single row per CDR3 protein. The data show hundreds of thousands of distinct CDR3 sequences, less than 35% seen once. Sample: blood. The source of these receptors is a woman aged 80 or over in good health.

In the case of this clonotype: This may be a read error, as it is one base from a much larger clone. This chain links TRBV15 with TRBJ2-3; D gene unclear. This CDR3 comprises 14 residues. The germline V gene encodes CDR1 LNHNV and CDR2 YYDKDF (reference sequence). V lost 0 bases to trimming and J lost 6 bases, with 10 bases between them. CDR3 residues: CATSRDRHWDTQYF. CDR3 DNA sequence: TGTGCCACCAGCAGAGATCGTCATTGGGATACGCAGTATTTT.

Comments on this clonotype: Since a much larger clone is just one base distant, this may be a read error. V is TRBV30 and J is TRBJ2-5; D is possibly TRBD2 (6 bases). Trimming removed 3 bases at V and 11 bases at J, with 16 bases between. CDR3 length: 12 residues. Germline V CDR1 and CDR2: GTSNPN, SVGIG (reference sequence). The CDR3 here is CAWSPGGDEQYF. The DNA of the CDR3 is TGTGCCTGGAGCCCCGGCGGGGATGAGCAGTACTTC.

V is TRBV7-9 and J is TRBJ1-2; D is perhaps TRBD1 (5 bases). The CDR3 is made up of 18 amino acids. V dropped 4 bases and J dropped 4 bases, with 25 bases sitting between them. CDR1 is SEHNR, CDR2 FQNEAQ, per germline (reference sequence). CDR3 coding DNA: TGTGCCAGCAGCTCGTGGGGCGGGACCGGGCGATTGGGCTATGGCTACACCTTC. Translated: CASSSWGGTGRLGYGYTF.

In its sample, this clonotype was seen many times. The V gene is TRBV7-9, the J gene TRBJ1-2, with a weak D call TRBD1 (6 bases). Per germline, CDR1 SEHNR and CDR2 FQNEAQ (reference sequence). The length of the CDR3 is 13 residues. Trimming cost V 1 base and J 7 bases, with 10 bases left between them. The CDR3 region is CASSLGGRGGYTF. The CDR3 bases are TGTGCCAGCAGCTTAGGGGGGCGAGGTGGCTACACCTTC. Variable domain in full (rest from reference TRBV7-9 and TRBJ1-2): DTGVSQNPRHKITKRGQNVTFRCDPISEHNRLYWYRQTLGQGPEFLTYFQNEAQLEKSRLLSDRFSAERPKGSFSTLEIQRTEQGDSAMYLCASSLGGRGGYTFGSGTRLTVV.

This clonotype was recorded a few times. J is TRBJ2-1 and V is TRBV7-3, with 8 bases identical to TRBD2. Germline CDR1 and CDR2: SGHTA and FQGTGA. J lost 4 bases, V lost 2 bases, and 13 bases had no gene match. The CDR3 totals 18 residues. Here the CDR3 DNA reads TGTGCCAGCAGCTTAGGCCCCCGAGCGGGAGTAACTTACAATGAGCAGTTCTTC. This translates into CASSLGPRAGVTYNEQFF.

Many counts were recorded for this clonotype. V is TRBV29-1 and J is TRBJ1-1; D is perhaps TRBD1 (6 bases). Trimming stripped 4 bases from V and 7 bases from J, with 13 bases between. The CDR3 is made up of 12 amino acids. Germline assignment: CDR1 SQVTM and CDR2 ANQGSEA. The CDR3 coding sequence is TGCAGCGTTGGCCACAGGGCTCGTGAAGCTTTCTTT. Encoded protein: CSVGHRAREAFF.

This clonotype came up many times. The V gene is TRBV6-6, the J gene TRBJ1-2, with TRBD1 matching over 7 bases. This CDR3 contains 15 residues. From germline, CDR1 is MNHNY and CDR2 SVGAGI (reference sequence). V dropped 0 bases and J dropped 5; count of bases not matched to a gene: 6. CDR3 coding DNA: TGTGCCAGCAGTTACTCAGGACAGGCCCTTTATGGCTACACCTTC. As protein: CASSYSGQALYGYTF.

About this clonotype: A clone one base away is much larger, so this may be a read error. The chain couples TRBV7-9 to TRBJ2-7, with 8 nucleotides matching TRBD2. Germline V gives CDR1 SEHNR, CDR2 FQNEAQ (reference sequence). The length of the CDR3 is 15 residues. The V and J ends lost 2 bases and 7 bases, in that order; junction bases with no gene match: 10. For the CDR3, the DNA is TGTGCCAGCAGCTTACGTAGCGGGGATTACAATGAGCAGTACTTC. This translates into CASSLRSGDYNEQYF.

In its sample, this clonotype was seen a few times. V and J are TRBV7-2 and TRBJ1-4; maybe TRBD1 (5 bases). CDR3 length: 15 amino acids. V lost 3 bases, J lost 8 bases, and 16 bases lay in between. The germline V gene has CDR1 SGHTA and CDR2 FQGNSA. CDR3 sequence reads: CASSFGGGVAEKLFF. The CDR3 DNA reads as TGTGCCAGCAGCTTTGGGGGAGGGGTGGCCGAAAAACTGTTTTTT.

Only a few counts were recorded for this clonotype. The chain has TRBV7-2 and TRBJ1-3; no clear D gene. The germline CDR1 and CDR2 sequences are SGHTA and FQGNSA. CDR3 length: 15 amino acids. Trimming took off 2 bases at V and 0 bases at J, with 8 bases between the two ends. The CDR3 sequence is CASSLSIVSGNTIYF. CDR3 sequence (DNA): TGTGCCAGCAGCTTATCAATCGTCTCTGGAAACACCATATATTTT. Together with reference TRBV7-2 and TRBJ1-3, the CDR3 gives the full variable domain: GAGVSQSPSNKVTEKGKDVELRCDPISGHTALYWYRQSLGQGLEFLIYFQGNSAPDKSGLPSDRFSAERTGGSVSTLTIQRTQQEDSAVYLCASSLSIVSGNTIYFGEGSWLTVV.

The chain couples TRBV24-1 to TRBJ2-2; the D is unclear. The CDR3 sequence is 13 residues long. Trimming removed 9 bases at V and 4 bases at J, with 11 bases between. The germline CDR1 and CDR2 sequences are KGHDR and SFDVKD. The CDR3 sequence is CATGRQSTGELFF. The DNA of the CDR3 is TGTGCCACCGGCAGGCAGAGCACCGGGGAGCTGTTTTTT.

Regarding this clonotype: A much bigger clone sits one base away, suggesting this may be a read error. This is likely a read error, given that the CDR3 carries no conserved phenylalanine or tryptophan at its end. J is TRBJ2-1 and V is TRBV15; D possibly corresponds to TRBD1 (6 bases). This CDR3 is built from 13 residues. V lost 3 bases, J lost 7 bases, and 10 bases lay in between. Per germline, CDR1 LNHNV and CDR2 YYDKDF (reference sequence). CDR3 residues: CATSRFQGNEQFV. The CDR3 nucleotides read TGTGCCACCAGCAGGTTCCAGGGGAATGAGCAGTTCGTC.

This clonotype was counted ten times or more. The rearrangement links TRBV3-1 to TRBJ2-1; 9 bases fit TRBD1. The ends lost 6 bases at V and 7 bases at J; junction bases unmatched: 13. Germline CDR1 LGHDT, CDR2 YNNKEL (reference sequence). This CDR3 contains 16 residues. Written as DNA, the CDR3 is TGTGCCAGCAGTCCTCCGGGACAGGGATTAGGGAATGAGCAGTTCTTC. Its translation is CASSPPGQGLGNEQFF.

The chain has TRBV20-1 and TRBJ1-5; unclear D gene. V lost 3 bases to trimming and J lost 3 bases, with 9 bases between them. Germline V gene sequence: CDR1 DFQATT, CDR2 SNEGSKA (reference sequence). The CDR3 is made up of 13 amino acids. The CDR3 spells CSASKGINQPQHF. The CDR3 DNA is TGCAGTGCTAGTAAAGGTATCAATCAGCCCCAGCATTTT.

The rearrangement uses TRBV15 and TRBJ2-5, with D perhaps TRBD2 (6 bases). In germline, CDR1 is LNHNV, CDR2 YYDKDF (reference sequence). Trimming pared 0 bases from V and 5 bases from J, leaving 13 bases between. The length of the CDR3 is 15 residues. In nucleotides, the CDR3 is TGTGCCACCAGCAGAGATCTCCGGGGGTGGGAGACCCAGTACTTC. Its protein is CATSRDLRGWETQYF.

The rearrangement joins TRBV12-3 or TRBV12-4 to TRBJ2-7, with D unresolved. There are 12 residues in the CDR3. V lost 6 bases, J lost 2 bases, and 8 bases lay in between. CDR3 loop: CASSRFTYEQYF. CDR3 DNA sequence: TGTGCCAGCAGCCGTTTTACCTACGAGCAGTACTTC.

The J gene is TRBJ1-1, the V gene TRBV25-1, with TRBD1 identical over 7 bases. The V segment lost 3 bases and the J segment 7 bases; nucleotides outside the gene matches: 11. The germline gives CDR1 MGHDK, CDR2 SYGVNS. This CDR3 has 15 amino acids. The CDR3 DNA reads as TGTGCCAGCAGTGAGGGTTTCGACAGGGTCGGTGAAGCTTTCTTT. Amino acids: CASSEGFDRVGEAFF.

This clonotype was seen many times. The J gene is TRBJ2-7, the V gene TRBV19; D is tentatively TRBD1 or TRBD2 (5 bases each). CDR3 size: 13 residues. Looked up from germline, CDR1 is LNHDA and CDR2 is SQIVND (reference sequence). Between the trimmed V and J ends, which lost 4 bases and 6 bases, there was a span of 13 bases. CDR3 sequence (DNA): TGTGCCAGTAGTAAAAGGGACCAAGCCGAGCAGTACTTC. Protein: CASSKRDQAEQYF.

The sample holds many counts of this clonotype. J is TRBJ2-7 and V is TRBV7-2; D might be TRBD1 or TRBD2, each matching 5 bases. The CDR3 runs to 16 residues. The V gene's germline CDR1 is SGHTA and CDR2 FQGNSA. Between the trimmed V and J ends, which lost 4 bases and 2 bases, there was a span of 18 bases. In DNA, the CDR3 is TGTGCCAGCAGCTCCACCTGGGACGGAACTCCCTACGAGCAGTACTTC. The encoded protein is CASSSTWDGTPYEQYF.

A remark on this clonotype: A much larger clone differs by one base, so this may be a read error. This chain uses TRBV7-9 with TRBJ1-2; D not certain. CDR3 length: 11 residues. Germline values: CDR1 SEHNR, CDR2 FQNEAQ (reference sequence). The CDR3 spells CVSSLSYGYTF. DNA for the CDR3: TGTGTCAGCAGCTTGTCATATGGCTACACCTTC.